The 24 T cell receptor beta chains presented below share a single source sample, sequenced in a study of post-analysis software for immune sequencing data. Findings of the study overall: Five or six TRBV segments were more frequent in patients than controls; TRBV5-6, TRBV5-1 and TRBV20-1 belonged to this group.

These receptors' antigens are unknown. The TCR beta cDNA libraries carried unique molecular identifiers. MiXCR, run by TCRdb on the PCR reads, gives a single entry per CDR3 protein. The table records about 810,000 distinct CDR3 sequences, about 50% of them present only once. The source material was blood. These receptors all stem from a girl aged 5-17 years with multiple sclerosis.

This clonotype has only a few counts. The chain joins TRBV15 to TRBJ2-1, with 12 bases matching TRBD2. Germline V lookup: CDR1 LNHNV, CDR2 YYDKDF (reference sequence). The CDR3 length is 20 residues. J was trimmed by 7 bases and V by 0 bases; bases with no gene match: 16. The CDR3 protein is CATSRDNRGLAGLRGNEQFF. Written as DNA, the CDR3 is TGTGCCACCAGCAGAGATAATCGGGGACTAGCGGGTTTAAGGGGGAATGAGCAGTTCTTC.

The chain links TRBV7-9 to TRBJ2-7; 7 nucleotides agree with TRBD1. CDR1 and CDR2 from the germline V gene are SEHNR and FQNEAQ (reference sequence). The CDR3 is made up of 15 amino acids. J gave up 7 bases and V 4 bases, and 13 bases lay outside the gene matches. The CDR3: CASSSRTGTRGEQYF. CDR3 bases: TGTGCCAGCAGCTCCCGGACAGGCACAAGGGGGGAGCAGTACTTC.

The gene calls are TRBV29-1 and TRBJ2-4; TRBD2 agrees at 10 bases. CDR3 length: 14 amino acids. J lost 2 bases, V lost 5 bases, and 3 bases had no gene match. Germline-derived CDR1 and CDR2 are SQVTM and ANQGSEA. Written as DNA, the CDR3 is TGCAGCGTTCTAGCGGGAGACTCCAAAAACATTCAGTACTTC. Translated: CSVLAGDSKNIQYF.

The chain carries TRBV6-2 or TRBV6-3 and TRBJ2-7, with 8 bases lining up with TRBD2. From germline, CDR1 is MNHEY and CDR2 SVGEGT. V shed 4 bases, J shed 2 bases, and the junction held 13 bases outside the gene matches. The CDR3 is 17 residues long. The CDR3 bases are TGTGCCAGCAGTTTTCTTACTAGCGGACCGATGGCCTACGAGCAGTACTTC. This translates into CASSFLTSGPMAYEQYF.

As concerns this clonotype: No conserved phenylalanine or tryptophan is present at the end of the CDR3, so a read error is the likely explanation. J is TRBJ2-4 and V is TRBV28; no clear D gene. This CDR3 region has 12 residues. Germline CDR1 MDHEN, CDR2 SYDVKM. Trimming left V 2 bases short and J 5 bases short, with 4 bases between. The CDR3 spells CASSLPQNIQYL. The CDR3, as DNA: TGTGCCAGCAGTTTACCGCAAAACATTCAGTACCTC.

The chain joins TRBV12-3 or TRBV12-4 to TRBJ2-1, with D possibly TRBD1 on 5 matching bases. The CDR3 loop spans 15 amino acids. V gave up 10 bases and J gave up 7 bases, with 23 bases separating them. Here the CDR3 reads CATLNMGRVGNEQFF. The DNA for the CDR3 is TGTGCCACCTTGAACATGGGCAGGGTTGGTAATGAGCAGTTCTTC.

This clonotype was seen more than once but under ten times. The CDR3 DNA is TGCGCCAGCAGCTTGGTGGTGGATGAGCAGTTCTTC. Its protein product is CASSLVVDEQFF. V and J are TRBV5-1 and TRBJ2-1; D unclear. Germline CDR1 and CDR2: SGHRS and YFSETQ. CDR3 length: 12 amino acids. V lost 0 bases to trimming and J lost 8 bases, with 6 bases between them.

The chain joins TRBV11-2 to TRBJ2-5; D possibly corresponds to TRBD1 (6 bases). Germline V gene data show CDR1 as SGHAT and CDR2 as FQNNGV. The CDR3 is made up of 16 amino acids. Trimming left V 1 base short and J 2 bases short, with 14 bases between. CDR3 nucleotide sequence: TGTGCCAGCAGCTTAGCATTCAGGGGTATTCAAGAGACCCAGTACTTC. Its protein is CASSLAFRGIQETQYF.

The gene calls are TRBV6-1 and TRBJ2-7, with D uncertain. The tail of the sequence fits TRBJ2-5 better, so the J call may be wrong. The CDR3 covers 20 residues. CDR1 and CDR2 (germline): MNHNS, SASEGT. As DNA, the CDR3 is TGTGCCAGCAGTCTAGACCAACCGACCGTTTCTTTGCGTGCGAGGGAGACCCAGTACTTC. Its protein product is CASSLDQPTVSLRARETQYF.

This clonotype was seen a few times. As DNA, the CDR3 is TGCGCCAGCAGCTTGGCAGGGGGGAAGATGGGGGAGCAGTTCTTC. It translates to CASSLAGGKMGEQFF. The rearrangement joins TRBV5-1 to TRBJ2-1; possible D gene TRBD1, 7 bases. This CDR3 has 15 residues. Germline values: CDR1 SGHRS, CDR2 YFSETQ. Trimming took 0 bases from V and 10 from J, leaving 17 bases between them.

CDR3 region: CASSVGEGTTYRTDTQYF. CDR3 bases: TGTGCCAGCAGCGTCGGAGAGGGGACTACCTACCGCACAGATACGCAGTATTTT. The chain uses TRBV9 and TRBJ2-3, with 7 bases lining up with TRBD2. Trimming cost V 2 bases and J 1 base; bases outside gene matches: 13. This CDR3 spans 18 amino acids. Germline V gives CDR1 SGDLS, CDR2 YYNGEE. The variable domain in full, with the rest retrieved from reference TRBV9 and TRBJ2-3, is DSGVTQTPKHLITATGQRVTLRCSPRSGDLSVYWYQQSLDQGLQFLIQYYNGEERAKGNILERFSAQQFPDLHSELNLSSLELGDSALYFCASSVGEGTTYRTDTQYFGPGTRLTVL.

V gene TRBV27 combines with J gene TRBJ2-7; D gene unclear. TRBJ2-5 explains the end of the DNA better; the J call may be wrong. CDR3 length: 14 amino acids. Germline-derived CDR1 and CDR2 are MNHEY and SMNVEV (reference sequence). The CDR3 sequence is CASSLRAVLETQYF. As DNA, the CDR3 is TGTGCCAGCAGTTTAAGGGCCGTACTTGAGACCCAGTACTTC.

This chain joins TRBV7-2 and TRBJ2-3; 11 bases match TRBD2. This CDR3 has 15 amino acids. The V segment lost 5 bases and the J segment 1 base; nucleotides outside the gene matches: 2. CDR1 and CDR2 from the germline V gene are SGHTA and FQGNSA. The CDR3 sequence is CASSSSGGGTDTQYF. As DNA, the CDR3 is TGTGCCAGCAGCAGTAGCGGGGGGGGCACAGATACGCAGTATTTT.

The CDR3 here is CSAGNSNTDTQYF. CDR3 sequence (DNA): TGCAGTGCTGGGAACAGCAACACAGATACGCAGTATTTT. J is TRBJ2-3 and V is TRBV20-1, with D unresolved. The CDR3 is 13 amino acids. V was pared by 5 bases and J by 2 bases, with 11 bases between. Germline V gene lookup returns CDR1 DFQATT and CDR2 SNEGSKA (reference sequence).

The chain links TRBV7-3 to TRBJ2-1, with 12 bases matching TRBD2. CDR3 length: 16 residues. The trim removed 5 bases at V and 6 bases at J, leaving 8 bases unmatched. Germline CDR1 reads SGHTA; CDR2 reads FQGTGA. CDR3 sequence (DNA): TGTGCCAGCAGCCCCGCGGTACTAGCGGGAGGCAATGAGCAGTTCTTC. Amino acids: CASSPAVLAGGNEQFF.

The chain links TRBV7-3 to TRBJ2-2; TRBD2 might be the D (5 bases). Germline loops: CDR1 SGHTA, CDR2 FQGTGA. V was pared by 3 bases and J by 1 base, with 9 bases between. This CDR3 contains 15 residues. The CDR3 loop is CASSLSSWNTGELFF. The CDR3 nucleotides are TGTGCCAGCAGCTTGTCTAGCTGGAACACCGGGGAGCTGTTTTTT.

J is TRBJ2-1 and V is TRBV4-2; 9 nucleotides line up with TRBD1. The germline V gene has CDR1 LGHNA and CDR2 YNFKEQ. This CDR3 region has 16 residues. J gave up 4 bases and V 1 base, and 5 bases lay outside the gene matches. CDR3 bases: TGTGCCAGCAGCCAAGTAGGGGGACAGGGATACAATGAGCAGTTCTTC. This gives the protein CASSQVGGQGYNEQFF.

The chain joins TRBV10-3 to TRBJ2-7, with D possibly matching TRBD1 (5 bases). The CDR3 runs 15 residues. The V end was cut by 3 bases, the J end by 1 base, with 13 bases between. Germline V gives CDR1 ENHRY, CDR2 SYGVKD. This CDR3 reads CAISEGARGSYEQYF. CDR3 nucleotides: TGTGCCATCAGTGAAGGGGCCCGAGGATCCTACGAGCAGTACTTC.

The chain uses TRBV10-3 and TRBJ1-1, with 7 bases fitting TRBD1. Trimming cost V 8 bases and J 5 bases; bases outside gene matches: 8. The germline CDR1 and CDR2 sequences are ENHRY and SYGVKD. The CDR3 has 13 amino acids. CDR3 coding DNA: TGTGCCATCGGGGCAGGGGGAGAGACTGAAGCTTTCTTT. Translating gives CAIGAGGETEAFF.

V usage is TRBV12-3 or TRBV12-4 and J usage is TRBJ1-5; D not resolved. This CDR3 has 15 amino acids. V was shortened by 6 bases and J by 0 bases, with 12 bases between the two germline ends. The CDR3 coding sequence is TGTGCCAGCAGGGACGGTCGTTATAGCAATCAGCCCCAGCATTTT. Its translation: CASRDGRYSNQPQHF.

The sample holds a few counts of this clonotype. V and J are TRBV29-1 and TRBJ2-1; 16 bases are shared with TRBD2. Germline V lookup: CDR1 SQVTM, CDR2 ANQGSEA. V was pared by 7 bases and J by 7 bases, with 4 bases of the junction left unmatched. This CDR3 comprises 14 residues. In nucleotides, the CDR3 is TGCAGCGGGGGACTAGCGGGGGGGCCAAATGAGCAGTTCTTC. Translating gives CSGGLAGGPNEQFF.

This clonotype was picked up a small number of times. The chain couples TRBV19 to TRBJ1-2; no reliable D call. CDR3 length equals 13 residues. Trimming removed 3 bases from V and 8 bases from J, with 13 bases in between. Germline CDR1 and CDR2: LNHDA and SQIVND (reference sequence). CDR3 sequence (DNA): TGTGCCAGTAGTATTGAGGCCGGGGTCGGCTACACCTTC. As protein: CASSIEAGVGYTF.

This chain joins TRBV28 and TRBJ2-1; 9 positions agree with TRBD1. The CDR3 length is 18 residues. The germline V gene encodes CDR1 MDHEN and CDR2 SYDVKM. The ends lost 2 bases at V and 7 bases at J; junction bases unmatched: 15. The CDR3, as DNA: TGTGCCAGCAGTTTAAGCCGGGACAGGGACCTCCTCGGGAATGAGCAGTTCTTC. Translated, it gives CASSLSRDRDLLGNEQFF.

This clonotype has just a few counts. This chain uses TRBV20-1 with TRBJ2-3, with 8 positions matching TRBD1. Germline V gene data show CDR1 as DFQATT and CDR2 as SNEGSKA (reference sequence). Trimming cost V 0 bases and J 3 bases; bases outside gene matches: 5. The CDR3 is made up of 15 amino acids. DNA for the CDR3: TGCAGTGCTAGAGAATCCAGGGGGCTTACAGATACGCAGTATTTT. It yields the protein CSARESRGLTDTQYF.